Listed below are T cell receptor beta chains from one sample, sequenced in a study of STAT5B mutations in CD4+ large granular lymphocyte leukemia. This table comes from immunoSEQ multiplex PCR, and its TCRdb copy is limited to in-frame clones, with some not included. The sample records about 35,000 clones, around three quarters being singletons. The sample comprised CD4+ T cells from blood buffy coats. These TCRs come from a human donor in good health. The CDR3 runs from the conserved cysteine through the conserved F or W. Only part of the rows carry a size: once, few, many, or a class if the clone is expanded.

TRBJ1-5,TRBV6-5,.,CASSSSLDQPQHF
TRBJ2-1,TRBV25-1,.,CASVEGYNEQFF
TRBJ1-1,TRBV30,.,CAWSLGYNTEAFF
TRBJ2-1,TRBV29-1,.,CSVEPRQGGNPNEQFF
TRBJ2-1,TRBV11-2,.,CASSLSPGTSGTVQFF
TRBJ2-7,TRBV19,few,CASSIRGGQAYEQYF
TRBJ2-1,TRBV11-3,.,CASSLQRGGRDEQFF
TRBJ2-4,TRBV9,.,CARRAGPMAKNIQYF
TRBJ1-3,TRBV6-5,.,CASSYGQGAGNTIYF
TRBJ1-4,TRBV27,few,CASSWSPAANEKLFF
TRBJ1-2,TRBV15,.,CATSPSGTEFGYTF
TRBJ1-3,TRBV4-1,.,CASSQAHILSGNTIYF
TRBJ2-5,TRBV6-6,.,CASSRAPGLQETQYF
TRBJ1-5,TRBV10-3,few,CAAGQGVSAQPQHF
TRBJ1-1,TRBV5-1,.,CASSWTGTRGANTEAFF
TRBJ1-6,TRBV11-2,.,CASSPSTKGTGDLSPLHF
TRBJ2-3,TRBV6-1,.,CASSPLALTDTQYF
TRBJ1-2,TRBV30,.,CAWSPGRNNYGYTF
TRBJ1-1,TRBV19,few,CASSMWGEAFF
TRBJ1-1,TRBV29-1,.,CSALRGGNTEAFF
TRBJ2-6,TRBV18,.,CASSPWAGLGANVLTF